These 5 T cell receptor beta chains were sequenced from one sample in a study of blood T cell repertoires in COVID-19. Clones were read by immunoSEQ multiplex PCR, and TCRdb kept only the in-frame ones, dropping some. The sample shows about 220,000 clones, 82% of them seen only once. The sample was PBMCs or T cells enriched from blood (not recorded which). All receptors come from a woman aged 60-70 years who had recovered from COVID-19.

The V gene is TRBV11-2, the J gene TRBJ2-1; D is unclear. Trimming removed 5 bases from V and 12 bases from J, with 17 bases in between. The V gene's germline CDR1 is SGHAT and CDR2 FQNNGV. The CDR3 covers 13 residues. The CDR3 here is CASSPPASIPQFF. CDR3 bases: TGTGCCAGCAGCCCCCCGGCTAGTATCCCGCAGTTCTTC.

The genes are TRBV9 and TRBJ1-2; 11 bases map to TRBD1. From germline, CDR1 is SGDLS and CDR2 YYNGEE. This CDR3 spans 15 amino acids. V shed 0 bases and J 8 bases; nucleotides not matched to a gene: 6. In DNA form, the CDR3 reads TGTGCCAGCAGCGTAGCTTCGGACAGGGGGCAAGGCTACACCTTC. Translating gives CASSVASDRGQGYTF.

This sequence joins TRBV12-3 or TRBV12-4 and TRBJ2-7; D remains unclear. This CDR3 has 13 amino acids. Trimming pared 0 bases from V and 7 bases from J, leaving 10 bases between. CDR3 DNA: TGTGCCAGCAGTTTAGCGCCGGTATGGGAGCAGTACTTC. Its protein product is CASSLAPVWEQYF.

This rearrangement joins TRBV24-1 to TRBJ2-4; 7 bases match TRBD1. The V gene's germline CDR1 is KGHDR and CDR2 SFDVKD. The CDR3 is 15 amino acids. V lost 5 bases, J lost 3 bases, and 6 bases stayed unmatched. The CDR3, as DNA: TGTGCCACCAGTGTAGGGACAGAGGTCAAAAACATTCAGTACTTC. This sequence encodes CATSVGTEVKNIQYF.

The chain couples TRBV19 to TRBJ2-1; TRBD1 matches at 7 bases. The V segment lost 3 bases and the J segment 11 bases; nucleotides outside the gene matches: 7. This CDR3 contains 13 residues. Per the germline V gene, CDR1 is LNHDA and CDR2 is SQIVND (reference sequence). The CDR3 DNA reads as TGTGCCAGTAGTATGGGAACGGGACAGAAGCAGTTCTTC. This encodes CASSMGTGQKQFF.